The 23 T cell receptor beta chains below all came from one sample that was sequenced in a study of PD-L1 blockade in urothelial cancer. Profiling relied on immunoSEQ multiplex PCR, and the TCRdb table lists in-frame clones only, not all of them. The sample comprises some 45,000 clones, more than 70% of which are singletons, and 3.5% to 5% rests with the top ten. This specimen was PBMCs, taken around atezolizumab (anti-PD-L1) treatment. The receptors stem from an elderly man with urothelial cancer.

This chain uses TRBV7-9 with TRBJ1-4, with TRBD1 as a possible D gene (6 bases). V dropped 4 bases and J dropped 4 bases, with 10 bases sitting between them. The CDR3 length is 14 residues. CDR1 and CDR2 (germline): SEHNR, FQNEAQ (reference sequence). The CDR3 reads CASSYRQDNEKLFF. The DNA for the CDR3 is TGTGCCAGCAGCTATAGACAGGATAATGAAAAACTGTTTTTT.

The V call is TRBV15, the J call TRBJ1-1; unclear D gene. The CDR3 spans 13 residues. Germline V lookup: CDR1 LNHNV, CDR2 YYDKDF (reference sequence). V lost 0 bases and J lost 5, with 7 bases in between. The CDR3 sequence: CATSRDYGTEAFF. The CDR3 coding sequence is TGTGCCACCAGCAGAGATTACGGTACTGAAGCTTTCTTT.

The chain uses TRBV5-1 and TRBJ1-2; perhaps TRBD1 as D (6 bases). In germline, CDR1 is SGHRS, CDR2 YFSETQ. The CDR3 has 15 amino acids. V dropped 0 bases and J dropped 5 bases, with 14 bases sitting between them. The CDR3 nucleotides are TGCGCCAGCAGCTTGGGGGGTCGAGGGGGATATGGCTACACCTTC. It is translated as CASSLGGRGGYGYTF.

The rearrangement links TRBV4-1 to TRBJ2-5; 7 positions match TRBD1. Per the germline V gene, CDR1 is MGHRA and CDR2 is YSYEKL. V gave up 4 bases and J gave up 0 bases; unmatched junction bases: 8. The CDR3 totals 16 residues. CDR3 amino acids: CASSRGPTGYQETQYF. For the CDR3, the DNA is TGCGCCAGCAGCCGAGGCCCGACAGGGTACCAAGAGACCCAGTACTTC.

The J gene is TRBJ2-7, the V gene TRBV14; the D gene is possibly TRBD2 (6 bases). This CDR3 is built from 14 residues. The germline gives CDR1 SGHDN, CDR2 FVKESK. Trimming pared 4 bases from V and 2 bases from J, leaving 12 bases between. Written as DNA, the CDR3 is TGTGCCAGCAGCCGCCCCGGGACTCCCTACGAGCAGTACTTC. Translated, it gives CASSRPGTPYEQYF.

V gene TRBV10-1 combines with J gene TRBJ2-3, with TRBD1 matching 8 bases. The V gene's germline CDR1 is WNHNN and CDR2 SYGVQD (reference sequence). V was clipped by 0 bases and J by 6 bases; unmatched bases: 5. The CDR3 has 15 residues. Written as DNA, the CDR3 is TGCGCCAGCAGTGAGTCAGTCGGACAGGGTGATACGCAGTATTTT. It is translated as CASSESVGQGDTQYF.

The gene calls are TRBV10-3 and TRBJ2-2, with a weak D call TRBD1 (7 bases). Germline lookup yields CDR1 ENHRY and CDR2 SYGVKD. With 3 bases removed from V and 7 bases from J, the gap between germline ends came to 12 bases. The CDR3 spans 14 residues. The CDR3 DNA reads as TGTGCCATCAGTGAACCAGGGGGGAGCGGGGAGCTGTTTTTT. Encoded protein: CAISEPGGSGELFF.

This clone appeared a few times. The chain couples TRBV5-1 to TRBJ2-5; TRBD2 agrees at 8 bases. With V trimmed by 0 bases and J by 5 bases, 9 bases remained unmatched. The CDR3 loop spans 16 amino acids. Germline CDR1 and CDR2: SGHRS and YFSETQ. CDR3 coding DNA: TGCGCCAGCAGCTTGGCGGGGCGGGGGGCGCCGGAGACCCAGTACTTC. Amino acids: CASSLAGRGAPETQYF.

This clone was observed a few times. The CDR3 is CASSWGPGLAGVKDTGELFF. The CDR3 coding sequence is TGTGCCAGCAGCTGGGGGCCGGGACTAGCGGGAGTAAAGGACACCGGGGAGCTGTTTTTT. The J gene is TRBJ2-2, the V gene TRBV11-3; TRBD2 aligns across 14 bases. The germline gives CDR1 SGHNT, CDR2 YENEEA. The CDR3 runs to 20 residues. The V and J ends lost 4 bases and 3 bases, in that order; junction bases with no gene match: 13.

This CDR3 reads CASSLGTGGFSEQYF. CDR3 bases: TGCGCCAGCAGCTTGGGGACAGGGGGATTCAGCGAGCAGTACTTC. The rearrangement joins TRBV5-1 to TRBJ2-7, with 10 bases fitting TRBD1. The germline CDR1 and CDR2 sequences are SGHRS and YFSETQ. This CDR3 is 15 amino acids long. The trim removed 0 bases at V and 6 bases at J, leaving 6 bases unmatched.

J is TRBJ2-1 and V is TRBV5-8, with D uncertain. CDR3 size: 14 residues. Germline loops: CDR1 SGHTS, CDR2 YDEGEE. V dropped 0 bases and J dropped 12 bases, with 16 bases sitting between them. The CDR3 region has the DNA TGTGCCAGCAGCTTGGGGCTAGTACCCCCCCGGCAGTTCTTC. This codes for CASSLGLVPPRQFF.

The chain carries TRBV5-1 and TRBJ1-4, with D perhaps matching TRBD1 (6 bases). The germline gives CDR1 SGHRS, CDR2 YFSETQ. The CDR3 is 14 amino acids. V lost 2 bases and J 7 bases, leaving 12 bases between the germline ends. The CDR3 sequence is CASSFEGVGEKLFF. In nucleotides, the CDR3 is TGCGCCAGCAGCTTCGAGGGGGTCGGTGAAAAACTGTTTTTT.

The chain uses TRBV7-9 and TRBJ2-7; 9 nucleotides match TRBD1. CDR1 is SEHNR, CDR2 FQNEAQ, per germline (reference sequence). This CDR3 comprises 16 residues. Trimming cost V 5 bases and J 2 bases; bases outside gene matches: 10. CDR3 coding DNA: TGTGCCAGCAGCAGAGCCTCGGGACAGGGTACCTACGAGCAGTACTTC. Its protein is CASSRASGQGTYEQYF.

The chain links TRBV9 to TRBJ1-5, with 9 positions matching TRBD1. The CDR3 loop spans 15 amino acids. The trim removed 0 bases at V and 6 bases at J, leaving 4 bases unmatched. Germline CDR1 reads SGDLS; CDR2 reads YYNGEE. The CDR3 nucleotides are TGTGCCAGCAGCGTAGGACAGGGGGGCCCTCAGCCCCAGCATTTT. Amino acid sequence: CASSVGQGGPQPQHF.

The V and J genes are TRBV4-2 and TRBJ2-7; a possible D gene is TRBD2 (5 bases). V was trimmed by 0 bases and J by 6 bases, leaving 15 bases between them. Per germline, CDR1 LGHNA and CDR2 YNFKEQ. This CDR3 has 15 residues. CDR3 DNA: TGTGCCAGCAGCCAAGATTATGGGGAGACGGTCGAGCAGTACTTC. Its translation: CASSQDYGETVEQYF.

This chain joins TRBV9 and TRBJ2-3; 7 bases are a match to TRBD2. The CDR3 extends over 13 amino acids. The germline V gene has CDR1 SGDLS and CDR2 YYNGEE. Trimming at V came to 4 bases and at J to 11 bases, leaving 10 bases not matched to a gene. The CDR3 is CASSPQLAEVQYF. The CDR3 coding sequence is TGTGCCAGCAGCCCCCAGCTAGCGGAGGTGCAGTATTTT.

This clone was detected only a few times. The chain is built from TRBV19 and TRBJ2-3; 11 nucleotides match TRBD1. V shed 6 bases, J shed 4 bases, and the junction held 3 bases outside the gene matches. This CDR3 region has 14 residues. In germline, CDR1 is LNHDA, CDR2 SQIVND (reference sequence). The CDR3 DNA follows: TGTGCCAGTAGGGACAGGGGGCGGGCAGATACGCAGTATTTT. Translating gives CASRDRGRADTQYF.

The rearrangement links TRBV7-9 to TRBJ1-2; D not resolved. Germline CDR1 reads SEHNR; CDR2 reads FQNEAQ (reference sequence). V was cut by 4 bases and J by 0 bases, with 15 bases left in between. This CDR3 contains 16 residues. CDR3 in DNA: TGTGCCAGCAGCTCACCGGTGGAGGGTCCTAACTATGGCTACACCTTC. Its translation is CASSSPVEGPNYGYTF. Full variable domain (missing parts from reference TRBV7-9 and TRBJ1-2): DTGVSQNPRHKITKRGQNVTFRCDPISEHNRLYWYRQTLGQGPEFLTYFQNEAQLEKSRLLSDRFSAERPKGSFSTLEIQRTEQGDSAMYLCASSSPVEGPNYGYTFGSGTRLTVV.

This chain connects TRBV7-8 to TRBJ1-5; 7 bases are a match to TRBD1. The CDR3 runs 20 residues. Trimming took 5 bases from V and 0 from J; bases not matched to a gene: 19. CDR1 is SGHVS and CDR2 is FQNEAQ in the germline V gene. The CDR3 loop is CASSQGGLGDRSYSNQPQHF. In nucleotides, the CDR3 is TGTGCCAGCAGCCAAGGAGGGTTGGGGGACAGATCCTATAGCAATCAGCCCCAGCATTTT.

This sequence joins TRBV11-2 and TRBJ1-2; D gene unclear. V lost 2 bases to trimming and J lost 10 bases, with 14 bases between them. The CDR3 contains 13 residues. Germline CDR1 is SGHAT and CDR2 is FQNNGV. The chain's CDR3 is CASSLPGPNSYTF. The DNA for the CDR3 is TGTGCCAGCAGCTTACCTGGGCCAAATTCCTACACCTTC.

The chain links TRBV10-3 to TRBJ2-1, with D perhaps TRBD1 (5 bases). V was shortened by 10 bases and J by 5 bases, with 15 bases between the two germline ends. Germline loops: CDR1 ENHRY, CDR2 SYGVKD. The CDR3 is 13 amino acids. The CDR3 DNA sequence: TGTGCCACCCGACGCGAACAGGACAATGAGCAGTTCTTC. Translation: CATRREQDNEQFF.

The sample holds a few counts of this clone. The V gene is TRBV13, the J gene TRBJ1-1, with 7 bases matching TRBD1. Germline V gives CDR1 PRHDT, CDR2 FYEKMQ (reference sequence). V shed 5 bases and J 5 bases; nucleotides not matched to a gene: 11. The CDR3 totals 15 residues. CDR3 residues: CASSQGTVGNTEAFF. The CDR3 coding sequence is TGTGCCAGCAGCCAGGGGACAGTTGGTAATACTGAAGCTTTCTTT.

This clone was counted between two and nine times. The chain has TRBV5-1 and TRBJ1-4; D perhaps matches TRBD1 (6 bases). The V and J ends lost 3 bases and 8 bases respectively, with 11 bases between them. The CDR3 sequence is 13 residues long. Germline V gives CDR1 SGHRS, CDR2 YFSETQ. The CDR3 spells CASSSQGTEKLFF. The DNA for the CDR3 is TGCGCCAGCAGCTCACAGGGAACCGAAAAACTGTTTTTT.